The 18 T cell receptor beta chains reported below all come from one sample, sequenced in a study of T cells in Graves' hyperthyroidism and ophthalmopathy. The source material, RNA transcripts, was used to amplify TCR beta CDR3 regions. First-round RT-PCR with HTBI primers amplified the TCR CDR3 region. Via MiXCR, TCRdb re-called the multiplex PCR reads, giving one row per CDR3 protein. In the table there are fewer than 650,000 distinct CDR3 sequences, 11% to 15% of which are singletons. The sequenced sample was blood. These receptor sequences come from a woman aged 18-35 years with Graves' ophthalmopathy.

This clonotype was seen many times. This chain joins TRBV4-3 and TRBJ1-2; no clear D. The CDR3 loop spans 14 amino acids. Germline V gene sequence: CDR1 LGHNA, CDR2 YSLEER. Deletions cut 0 bases from V and 4 bases from J, with 9 bases between. The CDR3 DNA sequence: TGCGCCAGCAGCCAAGATACAACGCCCTATGGCTACACCTTC. Amino acids: CASSQDTTPYGYTF.

The sample holds many counts of this clonotype. The rearrangement uses TRBV18 and TRBJ2-3; D gene ambiguous. The V gene lost 6 bases and the J gene lost 2 bases, with 12 bases spanning the gap. CDR3 length: 14 residues. Germline V gene lookup returns CDR1 KGHSH and CDR2 LQKENI. CDR3 in amino acids: CASSQQVNTDTQYF. CDR3 DNA sequence: TGTGCCAGCTCCCAGCAGGTAAACACAGATACGCAGTATTTT.

This clonotype was recorded many times. The chain joins TRBV5-1 to TRBJ2-1; D gene unclear. V lost 1 base and J lost 5, with 16 bases in between. This CDR3 region has 16 residues. Per germline, CDR1 SGHRS and CDR2 YFSETQ. The chain's CDR3 is CASSLRRAKTHNEQFF. CDR3 bases: TGCGCCAGCAGCTTGAGAAGGGCGAAAACTCACAATGAGCAGTTCTTC.

The gene calls are TRBV6-1 and TRBJ2-7; 9 positions agree with TRBD1. Losses at the gene ends were 5 bases for V and 3 bases for J; bases not matched to a gene: 5. Germline V gene lookup returns CDR1 MNHNS and CDR2 SASEGT. The CDR3 is 14 amino acids. CDR3 protein: CASSYWDRDYEQYF. The DNA of the CDR3 is TGTGCCAGCAGTTATTGGGACAGGGACTACGAGCAGTACTTC.

This clonotype was detected ten times or more. The chain uses TRBV6-5 and TRBJ1-1, with D unclear. The germline V gene encodes CDR1 MNHEY and CDR2 SVGAGI. Deletions cut 2 bases from V and 1 base from J, with 8 bases between. The CDR3 is 14 residues long. The CDR3 sequence: CASSYGNKNTEAFF. The DNA for the CDR3 is TGTGCCAGCAGTTACGGTAACAAGAACACTGAAGCTTTCTTT.

Concerning this clonotype: This may stem from a read error, because a much larger clone lies one nucleotide away. The V call is TRBV7-9, the J call TRBJ2-1; no clear D. The CDR3 runs 15 residues. The V gene's germline CDR1 is SEHNR and CDR2 FQNEAQ (reference sequence). The CDR3 DNA sequence: TGTGCCAGCGGCTTACAAACCGGTCTGGGCAATGAGCAGTTCTTC. This codes for CASGLQTGLGNEQFF.

This clonotype was picked up many times. The V call is TRBV9, the J call TRBJ2-1, with D possibly being TRBD1 (5 bases). The CDR3 is 15 residues long. The germline V and J ends were trimmed by 4 bases and 0 bases, with 11 bases remaining between them. Germline CDR1 reads SGDLS; CDR2 reads YYNGEE. The CDR3 nucleotides read TGTGCCAGCAGCCCCCGACAGAGCTCCTACAATGAGCAGTTCTTC. Amino acids: CASSPRQSSYNEQFF.

In its sample, this clonotype was seen many times. V usage is TRBV3-1 and J usage is TRBJ1-5; no clear D gene. This CDR3 is 17 amino acids long. Germline lookup yields CDR1 LGHDT and CDR2 YNNKEL (reference sequence). Between the trimmed V and J ends, which lost 0 bases and 0 bases, there was a span of 12 bases. The DNA for the CDR3 is TGTGCCAGCAGCCAAGACAGTGGAACTGATAGCAATCAGCCCCAGCATTTT. This translates into CASSQDSGTDSNQPQHF.

The table lists this clonotype with a few counts. The CDR3 ends on some other residue instead of the conserved phenylalanine or tryptophan, so this is likely a read error. The chain carries TRBV6-6 and TRBJ1-1; D is uncertain. V gave up 2 bases and J gave up 10 bases, with 14 bases separating them. CDR3 length: 13 residues. Germline V gene data show CDR1 as MNHNY and CDR2 as SVGAGI (reference sequence). The CDR3 DNA reads as TGTGCCAGCAGTTACGAGATGTCTTTTATAGCTTTCCTT. Its translation: CASSYEMSFIAFL.

This clonotype came up a few times. A single base separates this from a much larger clone, so it may be a read error. The rearrangement links TRBV27 to TRBJ1-5; 7 bases match TRBD1. The length of the CDR3 is 16 residues. J lost 2 bases, V lost 6 bases, and 10 bases had no gene match. The V gene's germline CDR1 is MNHEY and CDR2 SMNVEV (reference sequence). The CDR3 sequence is CASSLQTGAGNQPQHF. The CDR3 DNA follows: TGTGCCAGCAGCTTACAAACAGGGGCGGGCAATCAGCCCCAGCATTTT.

The J gene is TRBJ2-3, the V gene TRBV28; a weak D match, TRBD1 (6 bases). CDR1 is MDHEN and CDR2 is SYDVKM in the germline V gene. The CDR3 is 15 residues long. V lost 6 bases, J lost 3 bases, and 16 bases lay in between. This CDR3 is CASSLGGATTDTQYF. As DNA, the CDR3 is TGTGCCAGCAGCCTAGGGGGAGCAACAACAGATACGCAGTATTTT.

A word on this clonotype: A read error may be the cause here, since a much bigger clone is one base away. The gene calls are TRBV10-3 and TRBJ1-2; D remains unclear. V was cut by 7 bases and J by 0 bases, with 9 bases left in between. Germline CDR1 ENHRY, CDR2 SYGVKD. The CDR3 length is 13 residues. The CDR3 protein is CAITRASNYGYTF. The CDR3 DNA reads TGTGCCATCACTCGGGCCTCTAACTATGGCTACACCTTC.

Many counts were recorded for this clonotype. The chain joins TRBV7-9 to TRBJ1-3, with unresolved D. Between the trimmed V and J ends, which lost 1 base and 5 bases, there was a span of 12 bases. Germline V CDR1 and CDR2: SEHNR, FQNEAQ (reference sequence). This CDR3 has 15 amino acids. The CDR3 sequence: CASSLVRGARNTIYF. CDR3 sequence (DNA): TGTGCCAGCAGCTTAGTGCGGGGTGCAAGAAACACCATATATTTT.

This clonotype was counted once. A single base separates this from a much larger clone, so it may be a read error. The rearrangement links TRBV5-1 to TRBJ1-5; a possible D gene is TRBD1 (6 bases). The ends were cut back, 3 bases at V and 3 bases at J, with 16 bases in the middle. This CDR3 comprises 16 residues. Germline V CDR1 and CDR2: SGHRS, YFSETQ. CDR3 amino acids: CASSWGAGGLNQPQHF. The CDR3 DNA reads TGCGCCAGCAGCTGGGGGGCCGGGGGTCTCAATCAGCCCCAGCATTTT.

This clonotype was counted at least ten times. The CDR3 DNA reads TGTGCTAGTGGTTTGGTACTTGGGGACTTGCCGAACACTGAAGCTTTCTTT. It is translated as CASGLVLGDLPNTEAFF. The V gene is TRBV12-5, the J gene TRBJ1-1; possibly TRBD1 for D (5 bases). Germline V gene sequence: CDR1 LGHNT, CDR2 FRNRAP. The CDR3 contains 17 residues. Trimming removed 0 bases from V and 1 base from J, with 15 bases in between. Using reference TRBV12-5 and TRBJ1-1 for the parts outside the CDR3, the full variable domain is DARVTQTPRHKVTEMGQEVTMRCQPILGHNTVFWYRQTMMQGLELLAYFRNRAPLDDSGMPKDRFSAEMPDATLATLKIQPSEPRDSAVYFCASGLVLGDLPNTEAFFGQGTRLTVV.

This clonotype was detected only once. A much larger clone lies a single base off, so this may be a read error. V and J are TRBV12-3 or TRBV12-4 and TRBJ2-4, with 7 positions matching TRBD1. The CDR3 totals 16 residues. The CDR3 DNA reads TGTGCCAGCAGTTTAGACAGGGGAGTAGCCAAAAACACTCAGTACTTC. Translation: CASSLDRGVAKNTQYF.

Details on this clonotype: This CDR3 is missing its conserved last phenylalanine or tryptophan, likely due to a read error. The chain joins TRBV25-1 to TRBJ1-2; 9 bases are shared with TRBD1. Germline lookup yields CDR1 MGHDK and CDR2 SYGVNS. J gave up 1 base and V 3 bases, and 9 bases lay outside the gene matches. The CDR3 extends over 17 amino acids. CDR3 region: CASSDRIGQGRNYGYTS. DNA of the CDR3: TGTGCCAGCAGTGACCGAATCGGACAGGGGCGTAACTATGGCTACACCTCC.

This clonotype was counted ten times or more. The chain joins TRBV7-2 to TRBJ2-3, with a tentative D call TRBD1 (5 bases). The CDR3 length is 16 residues. Germline lookup yields CDR1 SGHTA and CDR2 FQGNSA. V lost 1 base and J 0 bases, leaving 11 bases between the germline ends. This CDR3 reads CASSLDPGLSTDTQYF. The CDR3 DNA is TGTGCCAGCAGCTTAGATCCAGGGCTAAGCACAGATACGCAGTATTTT. The variable domain in full, completed from reference TRBV7-2 and TRBJ2-3, reads GAGVSQSPSNKVTEKGKDVELRCDPISGHTALYWYRQSLGQGLEFLIYFQGNSAPDKSGLPSDRFSAERTGGSVSTLTIQRTQQEDSAVYLCASSLDPGLSTDTQYFGPGTRLTVL.